This TCR beta chain was sequenced in a study of cytomegalovirus exposure and HLA in healthy donors. PCR was performed using 60 Vbeta and 13 Jbeta primers. Sequencing used immunoSEQ multiplex PCR; TCRdb keeps in-frame clones, though not all of them. The repertoire holds roughly 130,000 clones, with approximately 80% as singletons. In germline, CDR1 is MGHDK, CDR2 SYGVNS. The CDR3 runs to 14 residues. V was pared by 4 bases and J by 3 bases, with 11 bases between. About this clone: Its antigen is undetermined.

General observations from the study: In vitro, three CMV-associated chains proved specific for CMV antigens. Previously analyzed data showed that most TCR beta V segments were productive at a frequency of about 87% or about 30%.

The sample taken for sequencing was PBMCs. This sequence was found in a middle-aged man in good health and CMV-seronegative. The chain is built from TRBV25-1 and TRBJ2-3, with D perhaps matching TRBD2 (5 bases). CDR3 residues: CASSGGLATDTQYF. The CDR3 region has the DNA TGTGCCAGCAGTGGAGGACTGGCAACAGATACGCAGTATTTT.